This is a list of T cell receptor beta chains from one sample in a study of blood T cell repertoires in COVID-19. Only in-frame clones appear in the TCRdb table, and some are missing; sequencing was by immunoSEQ multiplex PCR. The profile covers 200,000 to 250,000 clones, with more than 80% appearing a single time and 7.5% to 8% taken by the ten largest. Sequenced sample: peripheral blood. The receptors come from a woman older than 75 with COVID-19, enrolled during active disease. Both conserved end residues are part of each CDR3. The order of the fields is clone size, D gene, V gene, J gene, CDR3 protein, CDR3 DNA. D genes are given only for firm matches. The size of a clone is reported for some rows only, either as once, few or many, or as a class for expanded clones.

.,TRBD1,TRBV5-1,TRBJ1-4,CASSLRQGSEKLFF,TGCGCCAGCAGCCTAAGACAGGGTAGTGAAAAACTGTTTTTT
few,.,TRBV3-1/TRBV3-2,TRBJ1-1,CASSPFTGSTEAFF,TGTGCCAGCAGCCCTTTTACAGGTTCCACTGAAGCTTTCTTT
.,TRBD1,TRBV5-1,TRBJ1-4,CASSPGGSDNEKLFF,TGCGCCAGCAGCCCAGGGGGCAGCGATAATGAAAAACTGTTTTTT
.,TRBD1,TRBV4-1,TRBJ2-7,CASSKSGTGKGSGEQYF,TGCGCCAGCAGCAAATCCGGGACAGGGAAGGGAAGTGGCGAGCAGTACTTC
.,TRBD1,TRBV5-1,TRBJ2-7,CASSFDRAFYEQYF,TGCGCCAGCAGCTTTGACAGGGCATTCTACGAGCAGTACTTC
once,.,TRBV5-1,TRBJ2-2,CASSLVPNSGELFF,TGCGCCAGCAGCTTAGTACCTAATAGCGGGGAGCTGTTTTTT
once,TRBD1,TRBV6-5,TRBJ1-2,CASSYTGTGAGYTF,TGTGCCAGCAGTTACACCGGGACAGGGGCGGGCTACACCTTC
.,TRBD1,TRBV18,TRBJ2-7,CASSQDQGAGEQYF,TGTGCCAGCTCACAGGACCAGGGGGCGGGTGAGCAGTACTTC
few,.,TRBV18,TRBJ2-7,CASSPPGSPGYEQYF,TGTGCCAGCTCACCACCTGGGTCGCCGGGGTACGAGCAGTACTTC
.,.,TRBV5-1,TRBJ1-5,CASSSGEHSNQPQHF,TGCGCCAGCAGCTCAGGGGAGCATAGCAATCAGCCCCAGCATTTT
.,TRBD2,TRBV5-1,TRBJ2-7,CASSYLGTNYEQYF,TGCGCCAGCAGCTACCTCGGGACTAACTACGAGCAGTACTTC
.,TRBD1,TRBV13,TRBJ2-7,CASSSRQGLSEQYF,TGTGCCAGCAGCTCTCGACAGGGGCTGAGCGAGCAGTACTTC
few,TRBD1,TRBV24-1,TRBJ2-5,CATSDYSGTGVETQYF,TGTGCCACCAGTGATTACTCCGGGACAGGGGTAGAGACCCAGTACTTC
.,.,TRBV2,TRBJ1-4,CASSRESATNEKLFF,TGTGCCAGCAGTCGAGAGAGTGCAACTAATGAAAAACTGTTTTTT
.,TRBD2,TRBV5-1,TRBJ2-5,CASSPLGLAGGVQETQYF,TGCGCCAGCAGCCCCTTAGGACTAGCGGGGGGCGTACAAGAGACCCAGTACTTC
.,TRBD2,TRBV6-5,TRBJ2-7,CAAGKRGSYEQYF,TGTGCCGCCGGGAAGCGGGGGTCCTACGAGCAGTACTTC
.,TRBD1,TRBV5-1,TRBJ1-6,CASSFRTGPNQGSPLHF,TGCGCCAGCAGCTTTCGGACAGGGCCTAATCAAGGGTCACCCCTCCACTTT
.,.,TRBV7-2,TRBJ2-5,CASRSGNQETQYF,TGTGCCAGCCGCTCGGGAAATCAAGAGACCCAGTACTTC
.,TRBD1,TRBV6-1,TRBJ1-5,CASSDQPGQGPMAQHF,TGTGCCAGCAGTGACCAACCGGGACAGGGTCCTATGGCCCAGCATTTT
.,TRBD1,TRBV7-2,TRBJ1-1,CASSLGQGHTEAFF,TGTGCCAGCAGCTTAGGACAGGGGCACACTGAAGCTTTCTTT
.,TRBD1,TRBV7-2,TRBJ1-3,CASSTPTGGSGNTIYF,TGTGCCAGCAGCACTCCCACAGGGGGCTCTGGAAACACCATATATTTT
.,.,TRBV7-8,TRBJ1-2,CASSLGQENYGYTF,TGTGCCAGCAGCTTAGGACAGGAAAACTATGGCTACACCTTC
few,.,TRBV28,TRBJ1-2,CASSLARDGYTF,TGTGCCAGCAGTTTAGCCCGAGATGGCTACACCTTC
.,.,TRBV7-3,TRBJ1-1,CASSYNANTEAFF,TGTGCCAGCAGCTACAATGCGAACACTGAAGCTTTCTTT
.,TRBD1,TRBV24-1,TRBJ2-1,CATMDRGQNEQFF,TGTGCCACCATGGACAGGGGGCAAAATGAGCAGTTCTTC
.,.,TRBV7-9,TRBJ2-3,CASSPTRGTDTQYF,TGTGCCAGCAGCCCAACTCGGGGCACAGATACGCAGTATTTT
once,.,TRBV7-9,TRBJ1-1,CASSPGQLNTEAFF,TGTGCCAGCAGCCCAGGCCAATTGAACACTGAAGCTTTCTTT
once,.,TRBV2,TRBJ1-5,CASSVRAGNQPQHF,TGTGCCAGCAGTGTAAGGGCAGGGAATCAGCCCCAGCATTTT
.,.,TRBV6-5,TRBJ1-2,CASSSPGREVYGYTF,TGTGCCAGCAGTAGCCCTGGAAGGGAGGTCTATGGCTACACCTTC
once,TRBD1,TRBV5-6,TRBJ1-5,CASSPGTGDQPQHF,TGTGCCAGCAGCCCGGGGACAGGGGATCAGCCCCAGCATTTT
.,TRBD2,TRBV9,TRBJ2-3,CASSVGAGGLSDTQYF,TGTGCCAGCAGCGTAGGTGCGGGGGGGCTCTCAGATACGCAGTATTTT
.,.,TRBV6-2/TRBV6-3,TRBJ1-5,CASSYTGNQPQHF,TGTGCCAGCAGTTATACGGGGAATCAGCCCCAGCATTTT
.,.,TRBV6-5,TRBJ1-2,CASTPGTRAYGYTF,TGTGCCAGCACCCCGGGGACACGCGCTTATGGCTACACCTTC
.,.,TRBV7-2,TRBJ1-1,CASSLSGGGVGATEAFF,TGTGCCAGCAGCCTGAGTGGGGGAGGTGTGGGAGCCACTGAAGCTTTCTTT
once,.,TRBV7-3,TRBJ2-1,CASSSHSNNEQFF,TGTGCCAGCAGCTCCCACTCTAACAATGAGCAGTTCTTC
.,TRBD1,TRBV5-1,TRBJ2-6,CASSFRGSSDSGANVLTF,TGCGCCAGCAGCTTCAGGGGGTCCAGCGACTCTGGGGCCAACGTCCTGACTTTC
.,.,TRBV7-3,TRBJ1-1,CASSNNMNTEAFF,TGTGCCAGCAGCAACAACATGAACACTGAAGCTTTCTTT
.,TRBD1,TRBV2,TRBJ2-7,CASSESAGGITYEQYF,TGTGCCAGCAGTGAATCGGCAGGGGGCATCACCTACGAGCAGTACTTC
few,.,TRBV9,TRBJ1-2,CASSRWGGRGYTF,TGTGCCAGCAGCCGCTGGGGAGGAAGGGGCTACACCTTC
.,TRBD2,TRBV3-1/TRBV3-2,TRBJ2-5,CASSPGLAGGVKETQYF,TGTGCCAGCAGCCCGGGACTAGCGGGGGGGGTAAAAGAGACCCAGTACTTC
.,TRBD1,TRBV19,TRBJ1-2,CASSIGRDRGSYTF,TGTGCCAGTAGTATCGGCCGGGACAGGGGGAGCTACACCTTC
few,.,TRBV6-4,TRBJ2-3,CASSAAGTTDTQYF,TGTGCCAGCAGTGCTGCGGGGACCACAGATACGCAGTATTTT
once,.,TRBV3-1/TRBV3-2,TRBJ1-1,CASSQEGDTEAFF,TGTGCCAGCAGCCAAGAAGGGGACACTGAAGCTTTCTTT
.,.,TRBV5-1,TRBJ1-1,CASSLYPLDTEAFF,TGCGCCAGCAGCTTGTATCCCTTAGACACTGAAGCTTTCTTT
once,.,TRBV11-2,TRBJ2-7,CASSLSSYEQYF,TGTGCCAGCAGCCTCAGCTCCTACGAGCAGTACTTC
.,.,TRBV11-2,TRBJ1-2,CASSPGLNYGYTF,TGTGCCAGCAGCCCGGGACTGAACTATGGCTACACCTTC
.,.,TRBV9,TRBJ1-3,CASSVDGGLSVSPLSGNTIYF,TGTGCCAGCAGCGTAGATGGGGGGTTGTCAGTTTCCCCTCTCTCTGGAAACACCATATATTTT
once,.,TRBV30,TRBJ2-3,CAWKGDHTDTQYF,TGTGCCTGGAAGGGGGACCACACAGATACGCAGTATTTT
.,.,TRBV12-3/TRBV12-4,TRBJ2-2,CASSHNTGELFF,TGTGCCAGCAGCCATAACACCGGGGAGCTGTTTTTT
.,TRBD1,TRBV30,TRBJ1-6,CAWTGQGGSPLHF,TGTGCCTGGACTGGACAGGGAGGGTCACCCCTCCACTTT
.,TRBD1,TRBV3-1/TRBV3-2,TRBJ2-5,CASSLGTGRETQYF,TGTGCCAGCAGCCTTGGGACAGGGCGGGAGACCCAGTACTTC
.,.,TRBV3-1/TRBV3-2,TRBJ1-2,CASSLLLGGAQGYTF,TGTGCCAGCAGCCTTCTTCTGGGGGGGGCGCAGGGCTACACCTTC
.,.,TRBV12-5,TRBJ2-1,CASGPTRLPSYNEQFF,TGTGCTAGTGGCCCGACAAGGCTGCCATCCTACAATGAGCAGTTCTTC